A selection of T cell receptor beta chains follows, all from one sample in a study of shared clonotypes between healthy human individuals. TCRdb keeps only in-frame clones here, not all; method: immunoSEQ multiplex PCR. This sample yields 980,000 or so clones, of which approximately 76% are seen a single time; about 1.5% belongs to the top ten. The sequenced material came from memory CD4+ T cells sorted from blood. The receptors come from a man between 18 and 35 years old in good health. Both conserved end residues are part of each CDR3. A D gene is named only where the DNA matches it firmly. Clone size is shown for a subset of rows, as once, few, many or a class of expanded clone.

V gene,D gene,clone size,J gene,CDR3 length,CDR3 DNA,CDR3 protein
TRBV18,NA,NA,TRBJ2-5,16,TGTGCCAGCTCACTCACTACGGCAGGGATAGGAGAGACCCAGTACTTC,CASSLTTAGIGETQYF
TRBV19,NA,NA,TRBJ1-2,13,TGTGCCAGTAGCTTGACGGCCCTCTATGGCTACACCTTC,CASSLTALYGYTF
TRBV7-6,NA,NA,TRBJ2-7,15,TGTGCCAGCAGCCCCTCGTTTGCTCAAAACTACGAGCAGTACTTC,CASSPSFAQNYEQYF
TRBV6-6,TRBD2,NA,TRBJ2-5,13,TGTGCCAGCAGTTTTAGCGGGGGGGGGACCCAGTACTTC,CASSFSGGGTQYF
TRBV18,NA,NA,TRBJ2-7,13,TGTGCCAGCTCAGCGAGTGGGGGCTACGAGCAGTACTTC,CASSASGGYEQYF
TRBV4-3,TRBD2,NA,TRBJ2-3,15,TGCGCCAGCAGCAGCGGGAGTTATGACACAGATACGCAGTATTTT,CASSSGSYDTDTQYF
TRBV6-6,TRBD2,once,TRBJ2-1,14,TGTGCCAGTTTAACTAGCGGGAGTAGCAATGAGCAGTTCTTC,CASLTSGSSNEQFF
TRBV2,TRBD2,NA,TRBJ2-7,14,TGTGCCAGCAGGAGGGACTACCCATCCTACGAGCAGTACTTC,CASRRDYPSYEQYF
TRBV18,NA,NA,TRBJ1-2,13,TGTGCCAGCTCACCAGACGGGGGCGATGGCTACACCTTC,CASSPDGGDGYTF
TRBV11-2,NA,once,TRBJ2-7,16,TGTGCCAGCAGCTTATATCAACGGCGGGCTCTGGACGAGCAGTACTTC,CASSLYQRRALDEQYF
TRBV7-9,NA,NA,TRBJ2-2,18,TGTGCCAGCAGCCCACGGCCGGGGGGACAGACGAACACCGGGGAGCTGTTTTTT,CASSPRPGGQTNTGELFF
TRBV5-1,NA,NA,TRBJ2-5,13,TGCGCCAGCAAAAAGCCTGCCCAAGAGACCCAGTACTTC,CASKKPAQETQYF
TRBV30,TRBD2,once,TRBJ2-2,16,TGTGCCTGGAGTGTACGTACTAGCGGGAGCGCCGGGGAGCTGTTTTTT,CAWSVRTSGSAGELFF
TRBV18,NA,NA,TRBJ2-3,14,TGTGCCAGCGACCTGACTCAAGGCACAGATACGCAGTATTTT,CASDLTQGTDTQYF
TRBV5-1,TRBD2,NA,TRBJ2-1,17,TGCGCCAGCAGCTTGAGGGGAGTGGCTAGCGGGAGCAATGAGCAGTTCTTC,CASSLRGVASGSNEQFF
TRBV6-1,NA,NA,TRBJ2-5,12,TGTGCCAGCAGTGAACAGCAAGAGACCCAGTACTTC,CASSEQQETQYF
TRBV18,NA,NA,TRBJ2-1,13,TGTGCCAGCTCACCGGGTCAGAACAATGAGCAGTTCTTC,CASSPGQNNEQFF
TRBV2,TRBD2,NA,TRBJ2-1,15,TGTGCCAGCAGGACCTCTAGCGGAGTGTACAATGAGCAGTTCTTC,CASRTSSGVYNEQFF
TRBV5-1,NA,NA,TRBJ2-6,17,TGCGCCAGCAGCAGCGCCGATATCGCCACTGGGGCCAACGTCCTGACTTTC,CASSSADIATGANVLTF
TRBV2,NA,NA,TRBJ1-2,14,TGTGCCAGCAGTGAACTAGCCCATGGTTATGGCTACACCTTC,CASSELAHGYGYTF
TRBV19,TRBD2,NA,TRBJ2-7,14,TGTGCCAGTAGTTTTTCCGGGACTAGAGGCGAGCAGTACTTC,CASSFSGTRGEQYF
TRBV5-1,NA,many,TRBJ2-2,15,TGCGCCAGCAGCGATGGACGGGTGGGGACCGGGGAGCTGTTTTTT,CASSDGRVGTGELFF
TRBV19,NA,NA,TRBJ2-2,11,TGTGCCAGTGGAAACACCGGGGAGCTGTTTTTT,CASGNTGELFF
TRBV4-2,NA,NA,TRBJ1-2,14,TGTGCCAGCAGCCAATTATCCGCTGGGTATGGCTACACCTTC,CASSQLSAGYGYTF
TRBV5-1,NA,NA,TRBJ2-5,12,TGCGCCAGCAGCTTAATCCAAGAGACCCAGTACTTC,CASSLIQETQYF
TRBV5-6,NA,NA,TRBJ1-2,13,TGTGCCAGCAGCCCCGCCGGGAACTATGGCTACACCTTC,CASSPAGNYGYTF
TRBV15,TRBD1,NA,TRBJ1-1,14,TGTGCCACCAGAGGGGACAGGGATGGGACTGAAGCTTTCTTT,CATRGDRDGTEAFF
TRBV5-4,NA,NA,TRBJ2-3,15,TGTGCCAGCCCACCGGCTCCCCAGGTTGCAGATACGCAGTATTTT,CASPPAPQVADTQYF
TRBV10-1,NA,once,TRBJ2-3,15,TGCGCCAGCAGTGATTCGGCGTTTAACACAGATACGCAGTATTTT,CASSDSAFNTDTQYF
TRBV10-3,NA,NA,TRBJ1-4,15,TGTGCCATCAGTGAGGGAGGACCGCGGAATGAAAAACTGTTTTTT,CAISEGGPRNEKLFF
TRBV5-1,NA,NA,TRBJ2-2,17,TGCGCCAGCAGCTTCGGTACAGGGACCAGCAACACCGGGGAGCTGTTTTTT,CASSFGTGTSNTGELFF
TRBV7-9,NA,NA,TRBJ1-1,14,TGTGCCAGCAGCGATTCAGGGTACGGCACTGAAGCTTTCTTT,CASSDSGYGTEAFF
TRBV18,TRBD1,NA,TRBJ1-4,19,TGTGCCAGCTCACCACGCAGGAGACAGGGGACGGACTCTGATGAAAAACTGTTTTTT,CASSPRRRQGTDSDEKLFF
TRBV13,TRBD1,few,TRBJ2-7,14,TGTGCCAGCAGCTCCGGGACAGGGGAATACGAGCAGTACTTC,CASSSGTGEYEQYF
TRBV7-2,TRBD2,once,TRBJ2-7,16,TGTGCCAGCAGCTGGGGACTAGCGGGAGTCGGAGGCGAGCAGTACTTC,CASSWGLAGVGGEQYF
TRBV9,TRBD2,NA,TRBJ2-2,17,TGTGCCAGCAGCGACCTGAGTGGCGGGAGTAAAACCGGGGAGCTGTTTTTT,CASSDLSGGSKTGELFF
TRBV2,NA,NA,TRBJ2-3,15,TGTGCCAGCAGTGAGATGGTGCCTAGAAGCGATACGCAGTATTTT,CASSEMVPRSDTQYF